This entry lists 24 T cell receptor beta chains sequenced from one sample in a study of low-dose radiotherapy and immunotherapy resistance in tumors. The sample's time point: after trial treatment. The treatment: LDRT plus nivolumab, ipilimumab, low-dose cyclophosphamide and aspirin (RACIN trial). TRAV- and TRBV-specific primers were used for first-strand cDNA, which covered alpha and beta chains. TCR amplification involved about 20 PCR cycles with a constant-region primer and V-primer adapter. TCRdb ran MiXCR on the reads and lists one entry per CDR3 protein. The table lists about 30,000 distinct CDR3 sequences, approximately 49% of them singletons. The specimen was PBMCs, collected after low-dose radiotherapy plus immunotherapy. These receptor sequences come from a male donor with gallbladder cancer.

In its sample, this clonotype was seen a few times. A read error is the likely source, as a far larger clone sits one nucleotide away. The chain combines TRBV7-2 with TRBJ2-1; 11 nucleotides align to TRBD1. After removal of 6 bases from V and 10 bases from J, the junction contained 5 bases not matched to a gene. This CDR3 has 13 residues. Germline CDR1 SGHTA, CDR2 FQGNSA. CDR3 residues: CASRRGQGGEQFF. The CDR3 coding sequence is TGTGCCAGCAGACGGGGACAGGGGGGGGAGCAGTTCTTC.

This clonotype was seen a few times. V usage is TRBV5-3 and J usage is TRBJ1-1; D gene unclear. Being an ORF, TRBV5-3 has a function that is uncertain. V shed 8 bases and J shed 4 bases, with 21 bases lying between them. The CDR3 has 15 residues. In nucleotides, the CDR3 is TGTGCCAGCCTCACAGCCCCGGGAGTGAGCACTGAAGCTTTCTTT. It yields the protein CASLTAPGVSTEAFF.

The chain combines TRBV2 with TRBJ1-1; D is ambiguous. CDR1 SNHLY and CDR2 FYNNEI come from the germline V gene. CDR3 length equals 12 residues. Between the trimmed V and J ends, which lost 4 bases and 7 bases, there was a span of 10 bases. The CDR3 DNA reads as TGTGCCAGCAGTGTTGCGCCGGGTGAAGCTTTCTTT. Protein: CASSVAPGEAFF.

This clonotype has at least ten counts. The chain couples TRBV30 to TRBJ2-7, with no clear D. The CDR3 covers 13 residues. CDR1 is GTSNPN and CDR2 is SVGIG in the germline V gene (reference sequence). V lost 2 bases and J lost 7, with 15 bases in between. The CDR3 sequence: CAWSLFGRVEQYF. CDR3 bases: TGTGCCTGGAGTCTCTTCGGCCGGGTGGAGCAGTACTTC.

DNA for the CDR3: TGTGCCAGCAGCTTCGGGACTAGCGGGGGAAATGAGCAGTTCTTC. Translating gives CASSFGTSGGNEQFF. The V call is TRBV7-9, the J call TRBJ2-1; 14 positions match TRBD2. V lost 3 bases and J lost 7; bases outside the gene matches: 2. CDR3 length: 15 amino acids. Germline V gene sequence: CDR1 SEHNR, CDR2 FQNEAQ (reference sequence).

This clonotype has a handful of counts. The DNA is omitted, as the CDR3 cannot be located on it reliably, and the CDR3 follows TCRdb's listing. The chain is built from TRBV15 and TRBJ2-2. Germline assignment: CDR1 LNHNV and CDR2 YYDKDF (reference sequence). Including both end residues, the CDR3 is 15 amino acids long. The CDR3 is CATSPDLYTGELFFF.

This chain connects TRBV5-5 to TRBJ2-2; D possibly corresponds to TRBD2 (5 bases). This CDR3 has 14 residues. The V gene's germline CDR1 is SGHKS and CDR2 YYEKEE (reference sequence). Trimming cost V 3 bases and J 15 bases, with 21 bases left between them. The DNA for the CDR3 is TGTGCCAGCAGCTCAGCGAACACCGGGGAGCTGTTGTTTTTT. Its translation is CASSSANTGELLFF.

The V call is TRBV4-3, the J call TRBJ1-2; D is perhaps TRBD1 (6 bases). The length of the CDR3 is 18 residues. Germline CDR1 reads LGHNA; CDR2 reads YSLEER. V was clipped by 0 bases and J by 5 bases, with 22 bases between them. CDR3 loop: CASSQDRGGRDVVYGYTF. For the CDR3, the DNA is TGCGCCAGCAGCCAAGATAGGGGGGGCAGGGACGTGGTTTATGGCTACACCTTC.

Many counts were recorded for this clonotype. The CDR3 nucleotides read TGTGCCAGCAGTTTCTCGCTAGCGGGAGGTACAGATACGCAGTATTTT. It codes for CASSFSLAGGTDTQYF. This chain connects TRBV12-3 or TRBV12-4 to TRBJ2-3, with TRBD2 matching 11 bases. The CDR3 is made up of 16 amino acids. V was clipped by 3 bases and J by 3 bases; unmatched bases: 5.

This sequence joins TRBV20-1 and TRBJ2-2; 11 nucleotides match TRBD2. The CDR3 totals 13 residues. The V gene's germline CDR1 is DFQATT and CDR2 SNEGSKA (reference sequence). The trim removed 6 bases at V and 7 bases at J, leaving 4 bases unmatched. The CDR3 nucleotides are TGCAGTGCAACTAGCGGGAGAAACGGGGAGCTGTTTTTT. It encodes CSATSGRNGELFF.

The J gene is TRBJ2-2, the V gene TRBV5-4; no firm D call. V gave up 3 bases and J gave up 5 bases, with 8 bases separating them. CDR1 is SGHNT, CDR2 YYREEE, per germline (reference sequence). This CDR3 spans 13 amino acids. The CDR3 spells CASSSSRTGELFF. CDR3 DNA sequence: TGTGCCAGCAGCTCCAGTAGGACCGGGGAGCTGTTTTTT. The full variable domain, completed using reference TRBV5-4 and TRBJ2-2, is ETGVTQSPTHLIKTRGQQVTLRCSSQSGHNTVSWYQQALGQGPQFIFQYYREEENGRGNFPPRFSGLQFPNYSSELNVNALELDDSALYLCASSSSRTGELFFGEGSRLTVL.

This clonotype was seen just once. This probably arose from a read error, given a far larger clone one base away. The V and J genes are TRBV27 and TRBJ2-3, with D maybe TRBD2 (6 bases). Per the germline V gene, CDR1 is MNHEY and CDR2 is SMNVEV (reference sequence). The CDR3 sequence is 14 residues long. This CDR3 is CPSSLLASMDTQYF. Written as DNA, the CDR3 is TGTCCCAGCAGTTTACTAGCTAGCATGGATACGCAGTATTTT.

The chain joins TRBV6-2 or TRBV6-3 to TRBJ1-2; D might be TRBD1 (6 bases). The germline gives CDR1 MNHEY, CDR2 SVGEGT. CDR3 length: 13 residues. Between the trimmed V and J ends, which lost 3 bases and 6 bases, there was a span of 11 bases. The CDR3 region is CASSYRQVDGYTF. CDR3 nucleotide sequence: TGTGCCAGCAGTTATAGACAGGTCGATGGCTACACCTTC.

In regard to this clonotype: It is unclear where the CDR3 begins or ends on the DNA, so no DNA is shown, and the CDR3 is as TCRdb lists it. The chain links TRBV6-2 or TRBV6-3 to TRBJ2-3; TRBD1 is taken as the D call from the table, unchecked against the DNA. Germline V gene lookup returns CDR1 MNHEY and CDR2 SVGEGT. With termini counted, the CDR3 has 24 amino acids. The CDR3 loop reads CASIYQASTEQFFGPGGGLYTQYF.

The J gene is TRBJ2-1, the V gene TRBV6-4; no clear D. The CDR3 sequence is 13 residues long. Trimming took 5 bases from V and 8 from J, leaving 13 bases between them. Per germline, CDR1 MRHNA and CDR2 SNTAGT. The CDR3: CASSQNKWHEQFF. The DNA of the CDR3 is TGTGCCAGCAGTCAGAATAAATGGCATGAGCAGTTCTTC.

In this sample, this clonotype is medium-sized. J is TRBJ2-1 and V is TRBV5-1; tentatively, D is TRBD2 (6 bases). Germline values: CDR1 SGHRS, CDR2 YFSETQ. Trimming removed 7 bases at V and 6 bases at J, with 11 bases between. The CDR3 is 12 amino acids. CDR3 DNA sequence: TGCGCCAGCCGGAGACTAGGCAATGAGCAGTTCTTC. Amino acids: CASRRLGNEQFF. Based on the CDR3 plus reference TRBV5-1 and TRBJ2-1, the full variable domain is KAGVTQTPRYLIKTRGQQVTLSCSPISGHRSVSWYQQTPGQGLQFLFEYFSETQRNKGNFPGRFSGRQFSNSRSEMNVSTLELGDSALYLCASRRLGNEQFFGPGTRLTVL.

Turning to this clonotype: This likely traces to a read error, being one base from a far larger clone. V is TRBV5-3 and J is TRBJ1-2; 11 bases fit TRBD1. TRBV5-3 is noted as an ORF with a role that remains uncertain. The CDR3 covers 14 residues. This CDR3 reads CASSSGTGGYGYTF. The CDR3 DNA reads TGTGCCAGCAGCTCCGGGACAGGGGGCTATGGCTACACCTTC.

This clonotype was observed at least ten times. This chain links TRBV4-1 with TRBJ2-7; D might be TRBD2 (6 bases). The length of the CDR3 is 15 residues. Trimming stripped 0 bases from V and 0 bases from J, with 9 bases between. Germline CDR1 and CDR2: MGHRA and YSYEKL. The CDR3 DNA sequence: TGCGCCAGCAGCCAAGATCCCGGGAGCTCCTACGAGCAGTACTTC. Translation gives CASSQDPGSSYEQYF.

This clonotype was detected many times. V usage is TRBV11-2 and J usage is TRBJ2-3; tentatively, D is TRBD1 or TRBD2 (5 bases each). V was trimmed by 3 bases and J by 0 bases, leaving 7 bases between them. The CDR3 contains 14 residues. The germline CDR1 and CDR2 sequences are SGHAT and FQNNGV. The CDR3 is CASSLGVSTDTQYF. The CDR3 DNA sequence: TGTGCCAGCAGCTTGGGGGTTAGCACAGATACGCAGTATTTT.

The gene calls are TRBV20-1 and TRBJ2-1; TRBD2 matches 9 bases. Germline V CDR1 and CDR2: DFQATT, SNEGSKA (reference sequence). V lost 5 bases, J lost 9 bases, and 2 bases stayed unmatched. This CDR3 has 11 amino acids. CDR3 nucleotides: TGCAGTGCTGGGACTAGCTTTGAGCAGTTCTTC. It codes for CSAGTSFEQFF.

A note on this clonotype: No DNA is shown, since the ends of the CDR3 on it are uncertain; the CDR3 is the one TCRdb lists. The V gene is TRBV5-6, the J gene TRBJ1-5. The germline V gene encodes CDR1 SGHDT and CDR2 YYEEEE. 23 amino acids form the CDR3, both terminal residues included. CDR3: CASTNQTSMYLCASPNTHQPQHF.

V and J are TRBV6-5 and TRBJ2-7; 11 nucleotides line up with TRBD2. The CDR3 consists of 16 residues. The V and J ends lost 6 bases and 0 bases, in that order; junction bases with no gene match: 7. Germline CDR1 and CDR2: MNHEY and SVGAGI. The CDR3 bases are TGTGCCAGCAGCAAGGGACTAGCGGCATACTCCTACGAGCAGTACTTC. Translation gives CASSKGLAAYSYEQYF.

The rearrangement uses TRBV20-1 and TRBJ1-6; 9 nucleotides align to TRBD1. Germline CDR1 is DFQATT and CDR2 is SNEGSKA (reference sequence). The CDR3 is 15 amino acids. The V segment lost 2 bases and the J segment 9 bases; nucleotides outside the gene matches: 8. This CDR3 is CSARYTGGAGSPLHF. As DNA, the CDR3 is TGCAGTGCTAGATATACAGGGGGCGCGGGTTCACCCCTCCACTTT.

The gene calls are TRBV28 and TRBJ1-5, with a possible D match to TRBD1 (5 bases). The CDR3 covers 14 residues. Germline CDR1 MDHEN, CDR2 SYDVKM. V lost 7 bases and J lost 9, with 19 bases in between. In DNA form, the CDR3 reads TGTGCCAGCACCCTAGGGGCACGCAAGTGGCCCCAGCATTTT. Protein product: CASTLGARKWPQHF.